These 3 T cell receptor beta chains originate from one sample sequenced in a study of blood T cell repertoires in COVID-19 (dated by TCRdb to 2018 to 2020). The library was built by means of the immunoSEQ multiplex PCR assay. This is the immuneACCESS table as TCRdb keeps it, with only in-frame sequences that have V and J called. A part of the clones is gone; compared with another copy, unresolved V genes explain less than half, and the rest is unexplained. Within this sample are more than 45,000 clones, with around 87% of them counted one time only. The ten largest clones add up to around 7.7% of the sample. The sequenced material came from peripheral blood. Receptor source: a human donor with active COVID-19. The donor label of this sample is uncertain.

The chain couples TRBV29-1 to TRBJ1-5; 9 bases map to TRBD1. The CDR3 runs to 13 residues. Trimming at V came to 6 bases and at J to 5 bases, leaving 5 bases not matched to a gene. Germline CDR1 reads SQVTM; CDR2 reads ANQGSEA. In DNA, the CDR3 is TGCAGCGTAACAGGGGGCTTTGATCAGCCCCAGCATTTT. Protein sequence: CSVTGGFDQPQHF.

This clone has just a few counts. The rearrangement joins TRBV19 to TRBJ2-5, with TRBD2 matching over 9 bases. Germline V gene sequence: CDR1 LNHDA, CDR2 SQIVND (reference sequence). J lost 0 bases, V lost 7 bases, and 6 bases had no gene match. CDR3 length equals 15 residues. CDR3 amino acids: CASKVSGGYQETQYF. CDR3 sequence (DNA): TGTGCCAGTAAAGTAAGCGGGGGGTACCAAGAGACCCAGTACTTC.

CDR3 coding DNA: TGTGCCAGCAGGGCCGGGACAGAAGCCTACGAGCAGTACTTC. Amino acids: CASRAGTEAYEQYF. The chain joins TRBV2 to TRBJ2-7; 7 bases are shared with TRBD1. With V trimmed by 6 bases and J by 2 bases, 7 bases remained unmatched. The V gene's germline CDR1 is SNHLY and CDR2 FYNNEI. This CDR3 contains 14 residues.